This T cell receptor beta chain is drawn from a study of blood T cell repertoires in COVID-19. About the study: Researchers got acute and convalescent COVID-19 samples from the United States, Italy and Spain. In each case, the material was cDNA or gDNA derived from T cells, B-cell-depleted T cells, or PBMCs.

As handled by the study authors: Using reference gene primer amplification, nucleated cell counts were estimated. The assay was immunoSEQ multiplex PCR, and TCRdb's table has in-frame clones only and misses some. V and J calls plus clone size are reproduced from that table; the DNA served to infer D and trimming. The data hold more than 100,000 clones, with roughly 80% observed a single time. The CDR3 loop spans 15 amino acids. Trimming removed 5 bases from V and 0 bases from J, with 11 bases in between. The germline V gene encodes CDR1 SEHNR and CDR2 FQNEAQ (reference sequence). Sequencing was carried out using peripheral blood. This clonotype was obtained from a woman older than 75 with acute or convalescent COVID-19. V gene TRBV7-9 combines with J gene TRBJ1-3, with D perhaps matching TRBD1 (6 bases). CDR3 protein: CASSQDSYSGNTIYF. The CDR3 DNA follows: TGTGCCAGCAGCCAGGACAGCTACTCTGGAAACACCATATATTTT.